A selection of T cell receptor beta chains follows, all from one sample in a study of shared clonotypes between healthy human individuals. Generated by immunoSEQ multiplex PCR, the TCRdb table keeps only in-frame clones and is missing some. The profile shows hundreds of thousands of clones, more than 70% of them singletons. Sequencing used memory CD4+ T cells sorted from blood. The receptors come from a woman in her twenties or thirties in good health. Both conserved end residues are part of each CDR3. Each record gives: V gene, J gene, D gene, clone size, CDR3 DNA, CDR3 protein. A D gene is named only where the DNA matches it firmly. The size field is filled for only some rows; it gives once, few, many or a size class.

v_gene: TRBV2; j_gene: TRBJ2-7; d_gene: TRBD2; abundance: NA; CDR3nt: TGTGCCAGCAGAGGACTAGCGGCACGTTACGAGCAGTACTTC; CDR3aa: CASRGLAARYEQYF
v_gene: TRBV4-2; j_gene: TRBJ1-4; d_gene: TRBD1; abundance: NA; CDR3nt: TGTGCCAGCAGCCACCCCGAGGGAGGGGGCAAGGAAAAACTGTTTTTT; CDR3aa: CASSHPEGGGKEKLFF
v_gene: TRBV4-2; j_gene: TRBJ2-3; d_gene: TRBD2; abundance: NA; CDR3nt: TGTGCCAGCAGCCAAGGGCCCTGGACTAGCGGGAGTCTGTATACGCAGTATTTT; CDR3aa: CASSQGPWTSGSLYTQYF
v_gene: TRBV6-6; j_gene: TRBJ1-2; d_gene: NA; abundance: NA; CDR3nt: TGTGCCAGCACCTCCCACCCTTTTAACTATGGCTACACCTTC; CDR3aa: CASTSHPFNYGYTF
v_gene: TRBV19; j_gene: TRBJ2-1; d_gene: TRBD2; abundance: NA; CDR3nt: TGTGCCAGTAGTACAGGGACTAGCGGCTACAATGAGCAGTTCTTC; CDR3aa: CASSTGTSGYNEQFF
v_gene: TRBV7-2; j_gene: TRBJ2-7; d_gene: TRBD1; abundance: NA; CDR3nt: TGTGCCAGCAGCTTAATTGGGACAGGGTCCCCCTACGAGCAGTACTTC; CDR3aa: CASSLIGTGSPYEQYF
v_gene: TRBV6-5; j_gene: TRBJ2-2; d_gene: NA; abundance: NA; CDR3nt: TGTGCCAGCAGGGGGCAATACACCGGGGAGCTGTTTTTT; CDR3aa: CASRGQYTGELFF
v_gene: TRBV6-6; j_gene: TRBJ1-2; d_gene: TRBD1; abundance: NA; CDR3nt: TGTGCCAGCAGTTTTTCACAGGGGGCGCGGGGCTACACCTTC; CDR3aa: CASSFSQGARGYTF
v_gene: TRBV19; j_gene: TRBJ1-2; d_gene: NA; abundance: NA; CDR3nt: TGTGCCAGTAGTATTTACAGCTCCAACTATGGCTACACCTTC; CDR3aa: CASSIYSSNYGYTF
v_gene: TRBV27; j_gene: TRBJ1-2; d_gene: TRBD1; abundance: few; CDR3nt: TGTGCCAGCAGCCCCTGGACAGGGGATCCTGGCTACACCTTC; CDR3aa: CASSPWTGDPGYTF
v_gene: TRBV11-2; j_gene: TRBJ2-7; d_gene: NA; abundance: once; CDR3nt: TGTGCCAGCAGCTTAGGGTCGGTATCCTACGAGCAGTACTTC; CDR3aa: CASSLGSVSYEQYF
v_gene: TRBV28; j_gene: TRBJ1-5; d_gene: TRBD1; abundance: NA; CDR3nt: TGTGCCAGCAGTCTTTCTGGACAGGGACCTAATCAGCCCCAGCATTTT; CDR3aa: CASSLSGQGPNQPQHF
v_gene: TRBV19; j_gene: TRBJ1-4; d_gene: TRBD1; abundance: NA; CDR3nt: TGTGCCAGTAGTCACCGGGACAGGGATGAAAAACTGTTTTTT; CDR3aa: CASSHRDRDEKLFF
v_gene: TRBV19; j_gene: TRBJ1-2; d_gene: NA; abundance: NA; CDR3nt: TGTGCTAGTAGTATATCCGATGGGGCTTATGGCTACACCTTC; CDR3aa: CASSISDGAYGYTF
v_gene: TRBV28; j_gene: TRBJ2-3; d_gene: NA; abundance: NA; CDR3nt: TGTGCCAGCAGTATCGGGGGTAGCACAGATACGCAGTATTTT; CDR3aa: CASSIGGSTDTQYF
v_gene: TRBV28; j_gene: TRBJ1-2; d_gene: NA; abundance: NA; CDR3nt: TGTGCCAGCAGTTTAGCCAGCTCCTATGGCTACACCTTC; CDR3aa: CASSLASSYGYTF